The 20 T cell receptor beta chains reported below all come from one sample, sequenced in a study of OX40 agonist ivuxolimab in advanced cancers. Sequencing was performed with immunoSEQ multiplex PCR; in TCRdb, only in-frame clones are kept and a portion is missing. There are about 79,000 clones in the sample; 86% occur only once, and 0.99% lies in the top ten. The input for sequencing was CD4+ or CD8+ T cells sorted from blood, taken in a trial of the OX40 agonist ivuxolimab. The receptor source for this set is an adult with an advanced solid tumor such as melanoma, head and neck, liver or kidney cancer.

The CDR3 sequence is CSERFFSTDTQYF. In nucleotides, the CDR3 is TGCAGCGAAAGGTTTTTTAGCACAGATACGCAGTATTTT. V is TRBV29-1 and J is TRBJ2-3; D is undetermined. Per germline, CDR1 SQVTM and CDR2 ANQGSEA. This CDR3 contains 13 residues. Trimming removed 7 bases from V and 0 bases from J, with 11 bases in between.

In nucleotides, the CDR3 is TGTGCCAGTAGTATTCCCGTTCCGACTAGCGGGAGGAGCCAAGAGACCCAGTACTTC. Its protein is CASSIPVPTSGRSQETQYF. The chain has TRBV19 and TRBJ2-5; 13 bases match TRBD2. Looked up from germline, CDR1 is LNHDA and CDR2 is SQIVND (reference sequence). V was clipped by 3 bases and J by 1 base; unmatched bases: 11. The CDR3 spans 19 residues.

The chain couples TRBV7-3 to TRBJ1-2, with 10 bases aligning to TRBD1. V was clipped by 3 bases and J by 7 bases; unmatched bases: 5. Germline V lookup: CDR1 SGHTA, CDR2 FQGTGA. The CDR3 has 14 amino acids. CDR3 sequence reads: CASSLTGGISGYTF. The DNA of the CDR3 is TGTGCCAGCAGCTTGACAGGGGGCATTAGTGGCTACACCTTC.

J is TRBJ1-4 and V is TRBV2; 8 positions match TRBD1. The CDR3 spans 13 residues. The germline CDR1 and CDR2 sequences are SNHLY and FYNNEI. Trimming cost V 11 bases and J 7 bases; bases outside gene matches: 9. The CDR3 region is CAATLDRVEKLFF. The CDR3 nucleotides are TGTGCCGCCACTTTGGACAGGGTTGAAAAACTGTTTTTT.

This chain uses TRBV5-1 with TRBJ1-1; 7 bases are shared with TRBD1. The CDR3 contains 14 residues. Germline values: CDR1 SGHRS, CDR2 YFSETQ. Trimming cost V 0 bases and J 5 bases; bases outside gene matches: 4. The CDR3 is CASSLGQGVTEAFF. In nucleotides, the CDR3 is TGCGCCAGCAGCTTGGGACAGGGAGTTACTGAAGCTTTCTTT.

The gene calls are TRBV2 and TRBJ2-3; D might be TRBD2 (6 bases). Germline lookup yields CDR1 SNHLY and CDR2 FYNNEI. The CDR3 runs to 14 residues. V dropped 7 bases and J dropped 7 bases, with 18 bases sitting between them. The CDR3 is CASKGSEGPNTQYF. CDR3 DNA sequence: TGTGCCAGCAAGGGGTCGGAGGGGCCGAATACGCAGTATTTT.

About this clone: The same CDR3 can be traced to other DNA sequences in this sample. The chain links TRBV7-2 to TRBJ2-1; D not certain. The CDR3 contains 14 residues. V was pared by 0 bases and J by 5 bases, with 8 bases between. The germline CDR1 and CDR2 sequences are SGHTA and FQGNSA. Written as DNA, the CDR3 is TGTGCCAGCAGCTTAGCGACGAGCCACAATGAGCAGTTCTTC. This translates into CASSLATSHNEQFF.

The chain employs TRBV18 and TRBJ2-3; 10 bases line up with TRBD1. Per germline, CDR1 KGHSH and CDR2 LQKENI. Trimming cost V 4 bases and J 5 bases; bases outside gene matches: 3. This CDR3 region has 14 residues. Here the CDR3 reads CASSRDRGGDTQYF. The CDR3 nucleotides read TGTGCCAGCTCACGGGACAGGGGAGGAGATACGCAGTATTTT.

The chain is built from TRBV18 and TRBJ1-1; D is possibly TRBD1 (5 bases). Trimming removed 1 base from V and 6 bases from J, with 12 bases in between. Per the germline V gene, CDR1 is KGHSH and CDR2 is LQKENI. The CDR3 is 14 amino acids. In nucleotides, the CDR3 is TGTGCCAGCTCACCACAGGGACCCGCCGCTGAAGCTTTCTTT. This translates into CASSPQGPAAEAFF.

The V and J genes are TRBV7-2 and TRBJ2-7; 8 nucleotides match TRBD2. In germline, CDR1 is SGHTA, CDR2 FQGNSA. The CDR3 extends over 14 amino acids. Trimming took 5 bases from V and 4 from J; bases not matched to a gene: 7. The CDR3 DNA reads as TGTGCCAGCAGCCGGGGGAGCGGGAGTTACGAGCAGTACTTC. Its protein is CASSRGSGSYEQYF.

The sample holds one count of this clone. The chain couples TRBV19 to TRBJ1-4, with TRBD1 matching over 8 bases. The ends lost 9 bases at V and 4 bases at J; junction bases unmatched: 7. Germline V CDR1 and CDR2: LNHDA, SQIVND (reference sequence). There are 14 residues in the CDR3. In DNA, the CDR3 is TGTGCCAGCAGCGGACAGGGCATTAATGAAAAACTGTTTTTT. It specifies CASSGQGINEKLFF.

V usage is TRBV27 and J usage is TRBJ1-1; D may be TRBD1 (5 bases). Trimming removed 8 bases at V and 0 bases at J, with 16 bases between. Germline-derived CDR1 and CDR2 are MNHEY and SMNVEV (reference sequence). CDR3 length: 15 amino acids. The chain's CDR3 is CASYKGRAMNTEAFF. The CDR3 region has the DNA TGTGCCAGCTACAAGGGGAGGGCCATGAACACTGAAGCTTTCTTT.

CDR3 residues: CASSSTLGTQYF. The CDR3 DNA reads TGTGCCAGCAGTTCCACCTTAGGTACGCAGTATTTT. The V and J genes are TRBV6-6 and TRBJ2-3, with D hard to call. Germline V gene sequence: CDR1 MNHNY, CDR2 SVGAGI (reference sequence). With 4 bases removed from V and 8 bases from J, the gap between germline ends came to 10 bases. There are 12 residues in the CDR3.

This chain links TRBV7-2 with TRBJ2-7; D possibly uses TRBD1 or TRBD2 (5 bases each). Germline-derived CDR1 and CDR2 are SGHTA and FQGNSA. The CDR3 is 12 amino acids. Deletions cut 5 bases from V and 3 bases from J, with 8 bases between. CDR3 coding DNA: TGTGCCAGCAGCCCGAGGGGCTACGAGCAGTACTTC. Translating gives CASSPRGYEQYF.

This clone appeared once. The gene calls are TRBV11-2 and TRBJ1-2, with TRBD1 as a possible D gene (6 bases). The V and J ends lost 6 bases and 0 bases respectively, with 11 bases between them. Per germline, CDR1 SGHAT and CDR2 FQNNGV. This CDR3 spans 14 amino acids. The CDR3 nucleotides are TGTGCCAGCAGTCGACAGGAAGCTAACTATGGCTACACCTTC. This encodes CASSRQEANYGYTF.

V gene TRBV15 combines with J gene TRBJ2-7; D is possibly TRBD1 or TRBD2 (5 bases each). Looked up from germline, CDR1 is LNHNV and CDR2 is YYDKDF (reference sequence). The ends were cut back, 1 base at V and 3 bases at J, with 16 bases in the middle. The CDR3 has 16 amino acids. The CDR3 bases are TGTGCCACCAGCAGAGCGGGTGCGAGAGGGGTCTACGAGCAGTACTTC. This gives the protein CATSRAGARGVYEQYF.

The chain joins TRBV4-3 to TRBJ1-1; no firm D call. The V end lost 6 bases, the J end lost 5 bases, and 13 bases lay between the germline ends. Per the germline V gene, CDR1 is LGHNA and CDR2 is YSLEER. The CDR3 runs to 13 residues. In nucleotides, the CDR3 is TGCGCCAGCAGAGTCGGTCCGGGGACTGAAGCTTTCTTT. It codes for CASRVGPGTEAFF.

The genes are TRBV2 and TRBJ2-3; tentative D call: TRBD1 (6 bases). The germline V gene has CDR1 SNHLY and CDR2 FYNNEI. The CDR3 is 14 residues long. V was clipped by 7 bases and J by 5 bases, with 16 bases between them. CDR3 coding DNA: TGTGCCAGCAAGAGACAGGAAGGAATAGATACGCAGTATTTT. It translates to CASKRQEGIDTQYF. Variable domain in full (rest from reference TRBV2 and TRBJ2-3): EPEVTQTPSHQVTQMGQEVILRCVPISNHLYFYWYRQILGQKVEFLVSFYNNEISEKSEIFDDQFSVERPDGSNFTLKIRSTKLEDSAMYFCASKRQEGIDTQYFGPGTRLTVL.

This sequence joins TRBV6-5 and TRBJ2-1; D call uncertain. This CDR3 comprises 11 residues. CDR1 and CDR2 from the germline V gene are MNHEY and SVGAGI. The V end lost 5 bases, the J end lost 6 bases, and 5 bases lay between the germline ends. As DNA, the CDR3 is TGTGCCAGCAGTAGCATCAATGAGCAGTTCTTC. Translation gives CASSSINEQFF.

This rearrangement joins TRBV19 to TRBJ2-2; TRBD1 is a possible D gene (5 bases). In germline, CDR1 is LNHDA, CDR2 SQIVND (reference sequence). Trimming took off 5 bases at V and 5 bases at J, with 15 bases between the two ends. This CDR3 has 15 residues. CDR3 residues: CASSSGQGFTGELFF. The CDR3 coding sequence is TGTGCCAGTAGTTCCGGCCAGGGTTTTACCGGGGAGCTGTTTTTT.